What follows are 18 T cell receptor beta chains derived from one specimen sequenced in a study of OX40 agonist ivuxolimab in advanced cancers. Sequencing used immunoSEQ multiplex PCR; TCRdb keeps in-frame clones, though not all of them. The sample has about 67,000 clones, 90% to 95% seen once; the top ten hold 2.2%. Sequenced here: CD4+ or CD8+ T cells sorted from blood, sampled in a trial of the OX40 agonist ivuxolimab. The receptor source for this set is an adult with an advanced solid tumor such as melanoma, head and neck, liver or kidney cancer.

This clone came up once. CDR3 residues: CASSIGQGAGYNEQFF. CDR3 nucleotides: TGTGCCAGTAGTATAGGTCAAGGGGCCGGATACAATGAGCAGTTCTTC. V usage is TRBV19 and J usage is TRBJ2-1; weak D call: TRBD1 (5 bases). The ends were cut back, 1 base at V and 4 bases at J, with 14 bases in the middle. Germline lookup yields CDR1 LNHDA and CDR2 SQIVND (reference sequence). The CDR3 is 16 amino acids.

V and J are TRBV21-1 and TRBJ2-1; TRBD2 reflects the table's D call only, with no check against the DNA. TRBV21-1 is annotated as a pseudogene. There are 13 residues in the CDR3. The chain's CDR3 is CASSKVGLARQFF. The DNA of the CDR3 is TGTGCCAGCAGCAAAGTGGGACTAGCTCGGCAGTTCTTC.

The genes are TRBV6-5 and TRBJ1-2, with D possibly matching TRBD1 (5 bases). In germline, CDR1 is MNHEY, CDR2 SVGAGI. This CDR3 is 13 amino acids long. V lost 2 bases, J lost 8 bases, and 12 bases lay in between. This chain's CDR3 is CASSYTREGGYTF. The CDR3 region has the DNA TGTGCCAGCAGTTACACCAGGGAGGGAGGCTACACCTTC.

This chain joins TRBV18 and TRBJ1-6; tentatively, D is TRBD1 (5 bases). V was shortened by 6 bases and J by 8 bases, with 14 bases between the two germline ends. Looked up from germline, CDR1 is KGHSH and CDR2 is LQKENI. This CDR3 contains 14 residues. The CDR3 DNA reads as TGTGCCAGCTCTCAAGGGGCGGACGATTCACCCCTCCACTTT. Protein: CASSQGADDSPLHF. Full variable domain (remainder filled in from reference TRBV18 and TRBJ1-6): NAGVMQNPRHLVRRRGQEARLRCSPMKGHSHVYWYRQLPEEGLKFMVYLQKENIIDESGMPKERFSAEFPKEGPSILRIQQVVRGDSAAYFCASSQGADDSPLHFGNGTRLTVT.

A remark on this clone: In the same sample, other DNA sequences code for this CDR3. V and J are TRBV5-5 and TRBJ2-3, with D possibly called TRBD1 or TRBD2 (5 bases each). The CDR3 is 13 residues long. Germline CDR1 SGHKS, CDR2 YYEKEE (reference sequence). The germline V and J ends were trimmed by 4 bases and 2 bases, with 8 bases remaining between them. The chain's CDR3 is CASSEGSTDTQYF. The CDR3 DNA follows: TGTGCCAGCAGCGAGGGGTCCACAGATACGCAGTATTTT.

The chain employs TRBV15 and TRBJ1-2; no clear D. V was clipped by 1 base and J by 8 bases, with 14 bases between them. CDR1 is LNHNV, CDR2 YYDKDF, per germline (reference sequence). The CDR3 has 14 residues. The CDR3 loop is CATSRGIFGEGYTF. In DNA, the CDR3 is TGTGCCACCAGCAGAGGGATCTTTGGGGAAGGCTACACCTTC.

The chain is built from TRBV5-5 and TRBJ1-2, with a possible D match to TRBD1 (5 bases). Germline CDR1 and CDR2: SGHKS and YYEKEE (reference sequence). Deletions cut 4 bases from V and 6 bases from J, with 19 bases between. There are 15 residues in the CDR3. CDR3 DNA: TGTGCCAGCAGCACACAGGCCCAGACATTTAATGGCTACACCTTC. Residues: CASSTQAQTFNGYTF.

This chain connects TRBV28 to TRBJ2-2; D is perhaps TRBD1 (5 bases). V dropped 3 bases and J dropped 6 bases, with 8 bases sitting between them. This CDR3 has 13 residues. Germline lookup yields CDR1 MDHEN and CDR2 SYDVKM. CDR3 in amino acids: CASSLEGAGELFF. CDR3 DNA sequence: TGTGCCAGCAGTTTGGAAGGGGCCGGGGAGCTGTTTTTT.

This chain links TRBV4-1 with TRBJ2-7; D call uncertain. Trimming took off 1 base at V and 6 bases at J, with 13 bases between the two ends. The CDR3 runs to 14 residues. Germline-derived CDR1 and CDR2 are MGHRA and YSYEKL. CDR3 sequence: CASSQGSRTLEQYF. For the CDR3, the DNA is TGCGCCAGCAGCCAAGGATCTAGAACGCTCGAGCAGTACTTC.

This chain connects TRBV11-2 to TRBJ2-1, with 16 bases aligning to TRBD2. Losses at the gene ends were 5 bases for V and 1 base for J; bases not matched to a gene: 2. The V gene's germline CDR1 is SGHAT and CDR2 FQNNGV. The CDR3 covers 17 residues. The CDR3 DNA reads TGTGCCAGCAGCGAGGGACTAGCGGGAGGGTCCTACAATGAGCAGTTCTTC. Protein sequence: CASSEGLAGGSYNEQFF.

V usage is TRBV12-5 and J usage is TRBJ2-5; D possibly matches TRBD1 or TRBD2 (7 bases each). Germline lookup yields CDR1 LGHNT and CDR2 FRNRAP. V was cut by 7 bases and J by 5 bases, with 17 bases left in between. CDR3 length equals 14 residues. CDR3 protein: CASANQGGVETQYF. As DNA, the CDR3 is TGTGCTAGTGCAAACCAGGGGGGGGTCGAGACCCAGTACTTC.

This sequence joins TRBV28 and TRBJ1-1; D gene uncertain. The V end lost 6 bases, the J end lost 6 bases, and 17 bases lay between the germline ends. The CDR3 is made up of 14 amino acids. Germline values: CDR1 MDHEN, CDR2 SYDVKM. DNA for the CDR3: TGTGCCAGCAGCCCGGCTGGGGTTGGGGCTGAAGCTTTCTTT. Its translation: CASSPAGVGAEAFF.

The rearrangement uses TRBV18 and TRBJ2-7, with D hard to call. The germline gives CDR1 KGHSH, CDR2 LQKENI. The CDR3 has 15 residues. Deletions cut 2 bases from V and 1 base from J, with 12 bases between. The CDR3 nucleotides are TGTGCCAGCTCACCAGGATTGGGCAGTTCCTACGAGCAGTACTTC. This encodes CASSPGLGSSYEQYF. Filled out from reference TRBV18 and TRBJ2-7, the complete variable domain reads NAGVMQNPRHLVRRRGQEARLRCSPMKGHSHVYWYRQLPEEGLKFMVYLQKENIIDESGMPKERFSAEFPKEGPSILRIQQVVRGDSAAYFCASSPGLGSSYEQYFGPGTRLTVT.

This clone was counted between two and nine times. The V gene is TRBV11-3, the J gene TRBJ2-7; the D gene is possibly TRBD2 (6 bases). CDR1 and CDR2 (germline): SGHNT, YENEEA. This CDR3 has 15 amino acids. V was clipped by 4 bases and J by 1 base, with 14 bases between them. CDR3 in amino acids: CASSSQPGVSYEQYF. For the CDR3, the DNA is TGTGCCAGCAGCTCCCAACCGGGAGTATCCTACGAGCAGTACTTC. The complete variable domain, with remaining parts taken from reference TRBV11-3 and TRBJ2-7, reads EAGVVQSPRYKIIEKKQPVAFWCNPISGHNTLYWYLQNLGQGPELLIRYENEEAVDDSQLPKDRFSAERLKGVDSTLKIQPAELGDSAVYLCASSSQPGVSYEQYFGPGTRLTVT.

The DNA for the CDR3 is TGTGCCAGCAGTCTGGACAGGGGGGGACAAAAGGCTTTCTTT. As protein: CASSLDRGGQKAFF. The chain uses TRBV6-1 and TRBJ1-1, with 10 bases aligning to TRBD1. CDR3 size: 14 residues. Trimming cost V 5 bases and J 11 bases; bases outside gene matches: 11. Germline V gives CDR1 MNHNS, CDR2 SASEGT.

This clone was counted between two and nine times. The V and J genes are TRBV19 and TRBJ2-5; the D call may be TRBD1 or TRBD2 (6 bases each). V shed 3 bases and J shed 1 base, with 12 bases lying between them. The CDR3 is 15 residues long. From germline, CDR1 is LNHDA and CDR2 SQIVND (reference sequence). The CDR3 reads CASSIRGGTQETQYF. The CDR3 DNA reads as TGTGCCAGTAGTATTAGAGGGGGGACCCAAGAGACCCAGTACTTC. Combining the CDR3 with reference TRBV19 and TRBJ2-5 gives the whole variable domain DGGITQSPKYLFRKEGQNVTLSCEQNLNHDAMYWYRQDPGQGLRLIYYSQIVNDFQKGDIAEGYSVSREKKESFPLTVTSAQKNPTAFYLCASSIRGGTQETQYFGPGTRLLVL.

The gene calls are TRBV6-5 and TRBJ2-2; D is perhaps TRBD2 (5 bases). The CDR3 loop spans 15 amino acids. The germline V gene encodes CDR1 MNHEY and CDR2 SVGAGI. V lost 2 bases to trimming and J lost 0 bases, with 7 bases between them. The CDR3 coding sequence is TGTGCCAGCAGTTACGAGAGGGCGAACACCGGGGAGCTGTTTTTT. Translating gives CASSYERANTGELFF.

The V gene is TRBV7-9, the J gene TRBJ2-7; 10 bases agree with TRBD2. This CDR3 has 14 amino acids. Per germline, CDR1 SEHNR and CDR2 FQNEAQ (reference sequence). Trimming cost V 6 bases and J 5 bases; bases outside gene matches: 7. The CDR3 protein is CASRTTSGTNEQYF. The CDR3 nucleotides read TGTGCCAGCAGAACAACTAGCGGGACCAACGAGCAGTACTTC.